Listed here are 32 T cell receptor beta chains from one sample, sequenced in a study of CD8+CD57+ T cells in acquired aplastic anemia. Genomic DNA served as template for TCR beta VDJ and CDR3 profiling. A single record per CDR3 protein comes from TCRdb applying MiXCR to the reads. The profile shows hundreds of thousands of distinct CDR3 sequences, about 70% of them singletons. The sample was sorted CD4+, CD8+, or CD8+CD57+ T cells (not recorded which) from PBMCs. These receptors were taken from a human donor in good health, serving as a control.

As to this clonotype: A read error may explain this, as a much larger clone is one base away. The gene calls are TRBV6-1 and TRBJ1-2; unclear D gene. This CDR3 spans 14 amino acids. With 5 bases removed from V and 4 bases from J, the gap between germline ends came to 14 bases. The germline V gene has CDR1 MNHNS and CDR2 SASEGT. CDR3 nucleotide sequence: TGTGCCAGCAGTAAAAAAACAGAGGTCTATGGCTACACCTTC. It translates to CASSKKTEVYGYTF.

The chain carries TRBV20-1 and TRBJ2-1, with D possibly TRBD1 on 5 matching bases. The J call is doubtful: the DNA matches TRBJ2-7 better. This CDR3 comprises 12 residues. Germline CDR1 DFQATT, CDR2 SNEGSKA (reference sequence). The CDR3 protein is CSAIGAFYEQYF. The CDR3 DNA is TGCAGTGCCATTGGGGCCTTCTATGAGCAGTACTTC.

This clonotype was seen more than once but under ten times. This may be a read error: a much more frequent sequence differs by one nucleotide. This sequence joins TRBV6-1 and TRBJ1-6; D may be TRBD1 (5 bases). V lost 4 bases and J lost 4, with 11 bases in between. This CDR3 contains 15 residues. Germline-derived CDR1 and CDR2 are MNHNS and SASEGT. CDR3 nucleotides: TGTGCCAGCAGTGTGCAGGGTACTTATAATTCACCCCTCCACTTT. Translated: CASSVQGTYNSPLHF.

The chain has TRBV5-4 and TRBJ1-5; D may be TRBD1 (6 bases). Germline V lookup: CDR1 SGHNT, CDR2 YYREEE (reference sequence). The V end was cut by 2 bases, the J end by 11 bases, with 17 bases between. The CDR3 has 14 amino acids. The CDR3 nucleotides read TGTGCCAGCAGCTTTTCTTCAGGGGACTTAGCCCAGCATTTT. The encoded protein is CASSFSSGDLAQHF.

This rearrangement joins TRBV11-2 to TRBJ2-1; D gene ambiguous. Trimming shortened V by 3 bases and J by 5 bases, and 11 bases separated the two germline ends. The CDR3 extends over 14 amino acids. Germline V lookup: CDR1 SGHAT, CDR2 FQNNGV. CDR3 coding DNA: TGTGCCAGCAGCTTTGGGAATAAACACAATGAGCAGTTCTTC. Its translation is CASSFGNKHNEQFF.

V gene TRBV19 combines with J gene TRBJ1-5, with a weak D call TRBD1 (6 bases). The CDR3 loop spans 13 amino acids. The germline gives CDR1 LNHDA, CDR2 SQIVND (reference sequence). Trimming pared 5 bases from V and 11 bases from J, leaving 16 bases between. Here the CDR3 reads CASSSDRLWSQHF. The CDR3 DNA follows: TGTGCCAGTAGTTCGGACAGATTGTGGTCCCAGCATTTT.

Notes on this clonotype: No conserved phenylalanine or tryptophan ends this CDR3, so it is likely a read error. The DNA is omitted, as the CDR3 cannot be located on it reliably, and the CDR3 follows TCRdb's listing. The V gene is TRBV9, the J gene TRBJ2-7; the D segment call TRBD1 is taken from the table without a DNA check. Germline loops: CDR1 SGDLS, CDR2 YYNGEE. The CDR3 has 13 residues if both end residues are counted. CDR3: CASSVVTGTGRYI.

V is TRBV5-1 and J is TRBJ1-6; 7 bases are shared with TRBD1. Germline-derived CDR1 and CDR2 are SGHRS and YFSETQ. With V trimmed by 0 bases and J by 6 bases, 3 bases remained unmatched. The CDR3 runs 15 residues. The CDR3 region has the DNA TGCGCCAGCAGCTTGGTTTCAGGGGGTAATTCACCCCTCCACTTT. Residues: CASSLVSGGNSPLHF.

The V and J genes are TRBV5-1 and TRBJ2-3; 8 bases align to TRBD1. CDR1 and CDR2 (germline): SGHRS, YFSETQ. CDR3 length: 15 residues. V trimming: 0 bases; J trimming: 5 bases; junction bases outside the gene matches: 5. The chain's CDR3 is CASSLAQGERDTQYF. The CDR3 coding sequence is TGCGCCAGCAGCTTGGCACAGGGGGAACGAGATACGCAGTATTTT.

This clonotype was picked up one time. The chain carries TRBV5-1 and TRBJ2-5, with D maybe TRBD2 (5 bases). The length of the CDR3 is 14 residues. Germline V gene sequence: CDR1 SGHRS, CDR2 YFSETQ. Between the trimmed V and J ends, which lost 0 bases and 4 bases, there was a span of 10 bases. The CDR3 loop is CASSLGRTGETQYF. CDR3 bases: TGCGCCAGCAGCTTGGGCAGGACTGGAGAGACCCAGTACTTC.

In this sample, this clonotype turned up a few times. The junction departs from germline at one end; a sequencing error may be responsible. The CDR3 DNA follows: TGTGCCAGCAGCTTGATCGGGACAGGGAATGAAAAACCGTTTTTT. This translates into CASSLIGTGNEKPFF. The rearrangement links TRBV5-4 to TRBJ1-4; TRBD1 matches at 9 bases. Per germline, CDR1 SGHNT and CDR2 YYREEE (reference sequence). The CDR3 is 15 residues long.

CDR3 coding DNA: TGTGCCAGCGGGGGACAGGGCCTACTCCTCTATGGCTACACCTTC. Residues: CASGGQGLLLYGYTF. V and J are TRBV7-9 and TRBJ1-2; TRBD1 matches 9 bases. Germline-derived CDR1 and CDR2 are SEHNR and FQNEAQ (reference sequence). The CDR3 is 15 amino acids. The V gene end was trimmed by 8 bases and the J gene end by 4 bases; junction bases not matched to a gene: 11.

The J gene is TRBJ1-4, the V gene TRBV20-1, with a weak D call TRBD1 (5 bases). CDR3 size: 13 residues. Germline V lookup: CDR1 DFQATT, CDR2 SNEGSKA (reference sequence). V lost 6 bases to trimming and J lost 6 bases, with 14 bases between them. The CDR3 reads CSAGTEGDEKLFF. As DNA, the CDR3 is TGCAGTGCCGGGACGGAGGGTGATGAAAAACTGTTTTTT.

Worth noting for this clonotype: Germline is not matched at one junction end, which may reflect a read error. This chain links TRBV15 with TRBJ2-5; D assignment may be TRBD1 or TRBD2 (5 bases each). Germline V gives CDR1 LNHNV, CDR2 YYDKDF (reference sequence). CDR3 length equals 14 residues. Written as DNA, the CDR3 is TGTGCCACCAGCATGGGGACGAAGAACAAGAAAGCGTTCTTC. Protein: CATSMGTKNKKAFF.

For the CDR3, the DNA is TGCAGTGCGACTACGGAGCCTTATGGCTACACCTTC. Translated, it gives CSATTEPYGYTF. The chain has TRBV20-1 and TRBJ1-2; D is unclear. The CDR3 extends over 12 amino acids. V was trimmed by 6 bases and J by 5 bases, leaving 13 bases between them. Germline-derived CDR1 and CDR2 are DFQATT and SNEGSKA (reference sequence).

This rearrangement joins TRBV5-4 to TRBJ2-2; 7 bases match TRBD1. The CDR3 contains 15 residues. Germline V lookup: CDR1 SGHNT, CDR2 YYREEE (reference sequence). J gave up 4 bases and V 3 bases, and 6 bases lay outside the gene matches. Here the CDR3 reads CASSCPGGRTGELFF. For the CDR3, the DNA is TGTGCCAGCAGCTGCCCAGGGGGTCGCACCGGGGAGCTGTTTTTT.

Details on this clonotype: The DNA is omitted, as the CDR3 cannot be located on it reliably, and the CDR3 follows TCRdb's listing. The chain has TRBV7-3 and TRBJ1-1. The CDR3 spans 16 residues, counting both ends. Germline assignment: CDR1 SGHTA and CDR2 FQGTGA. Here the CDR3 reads CASSRLRGEAFFGAFF.

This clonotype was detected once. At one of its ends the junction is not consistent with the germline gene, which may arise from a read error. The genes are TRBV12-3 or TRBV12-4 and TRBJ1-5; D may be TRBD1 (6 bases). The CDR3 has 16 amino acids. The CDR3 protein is CASSEPTGARNQLQHF. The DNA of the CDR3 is TGTGCCAGCAGTGAGCCAACGGGGGCGCGGAATCAGCTCCAGCATTTT.

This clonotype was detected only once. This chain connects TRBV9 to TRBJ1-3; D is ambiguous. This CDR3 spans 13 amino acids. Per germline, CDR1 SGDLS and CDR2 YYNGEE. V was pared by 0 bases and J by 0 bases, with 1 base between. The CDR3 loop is CASSVASGNTIYF. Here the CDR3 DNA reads TGTGCCAGCAGCGTAGCCTCTGGAAACACCATATATTTT.

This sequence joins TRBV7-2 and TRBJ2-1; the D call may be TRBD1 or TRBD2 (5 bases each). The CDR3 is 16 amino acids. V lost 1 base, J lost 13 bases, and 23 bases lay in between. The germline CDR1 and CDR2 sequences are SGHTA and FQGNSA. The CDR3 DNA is TGTGCCAGCAGCTTAGTGGGGGACCTCGGCCAGAATGCTCAGTTCTTC. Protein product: CASSLVGDLGQNAQFF.

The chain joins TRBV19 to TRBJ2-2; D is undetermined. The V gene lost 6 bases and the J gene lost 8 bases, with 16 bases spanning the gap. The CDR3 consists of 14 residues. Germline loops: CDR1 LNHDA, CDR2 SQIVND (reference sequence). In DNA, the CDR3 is TGTGCCAGTAGCATCCTAAGTACGCCAGGGGAGCTGTTTTTT. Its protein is CASSILSTPGELFF.

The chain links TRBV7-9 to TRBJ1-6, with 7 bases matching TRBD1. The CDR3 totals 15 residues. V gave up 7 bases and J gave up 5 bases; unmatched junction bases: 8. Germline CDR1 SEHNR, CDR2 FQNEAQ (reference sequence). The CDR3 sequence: CASTWEGQHNSPLHF. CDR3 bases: TGTGCCAGCACCTGGGAGGGACAGCATAATTCACCCCTCCACTTT.

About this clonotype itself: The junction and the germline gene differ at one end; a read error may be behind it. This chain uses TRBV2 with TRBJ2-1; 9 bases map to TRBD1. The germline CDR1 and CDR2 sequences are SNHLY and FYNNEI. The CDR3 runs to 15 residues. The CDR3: CASSLGQGNYTEQFF. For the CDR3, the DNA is TGTGCCAGCAGTCTCGGACAGGGGAACTACACTGAGCAGTTCTTC. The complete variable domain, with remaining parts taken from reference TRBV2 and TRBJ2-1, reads EPEVTQTPSHQVTQMGQEVILRCVPISNHLYFYWYRQILGQKVEFLVSFYNNEISEKSEIFDDQFSVERPDGSNFTLKIRSTKLEDSAMYFCASSLGQGNYTEQFFGPGTRLTVL.

This CDR3 reads CASLAASGAPLIEQFF. In nucleotides, the CDR3 is TGTGCCAGCCTTGCGGCTAGCGGGGCCCCCTTAATTGAGCAGTTCTTC. The chain uses TRBV7-8 and TRBJ2-1; TRBD2 matches at 9 bases. The germline V gene encodes CDR1 SGHVS and CDR2 FQNEAQ. This CDR3 contains 16 residues. With 8 bases clipped from V and 9 bases from J, the junction kept 17 bases outside the gene matches.

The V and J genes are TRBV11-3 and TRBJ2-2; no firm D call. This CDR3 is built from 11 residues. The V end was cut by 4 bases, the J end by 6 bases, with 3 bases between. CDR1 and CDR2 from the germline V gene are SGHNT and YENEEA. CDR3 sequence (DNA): TGTGCCAGCAGCTCCCCCGGGGAGCTGTTTTTT. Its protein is CASSSPGELFF.

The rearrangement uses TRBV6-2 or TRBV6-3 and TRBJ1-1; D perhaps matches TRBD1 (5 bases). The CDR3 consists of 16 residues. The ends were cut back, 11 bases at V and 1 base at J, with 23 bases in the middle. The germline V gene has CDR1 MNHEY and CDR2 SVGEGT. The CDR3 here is CAGSMGRVATNTEAFF. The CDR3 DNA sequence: TGTGCCGGATCGATGGGACGGGTCGCCACGAACACTGAAGCTTTCTTT.

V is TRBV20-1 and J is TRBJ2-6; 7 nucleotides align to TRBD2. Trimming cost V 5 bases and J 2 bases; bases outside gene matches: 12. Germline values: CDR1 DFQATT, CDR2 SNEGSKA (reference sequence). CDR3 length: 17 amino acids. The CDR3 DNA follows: TGCAGTGCTGGGGACTACCACACCGGGGCTGGGGCCAACGTCCTGACTTTC. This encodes CSAGDYHTGAGANVLTF.

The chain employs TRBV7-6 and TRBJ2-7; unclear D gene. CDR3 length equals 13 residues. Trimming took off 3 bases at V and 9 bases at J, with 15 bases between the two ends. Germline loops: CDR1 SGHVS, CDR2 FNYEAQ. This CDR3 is CASSLAADRAQYF. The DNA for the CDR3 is TGTGCCAGCAGCTTGGCCGCTGACCGCGCGCAGTACTTC.

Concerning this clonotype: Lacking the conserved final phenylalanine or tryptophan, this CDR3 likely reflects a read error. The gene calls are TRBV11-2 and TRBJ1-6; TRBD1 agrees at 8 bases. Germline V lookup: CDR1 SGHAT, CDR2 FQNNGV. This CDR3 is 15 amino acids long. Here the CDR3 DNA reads TGTGCCTGCAGCTTACTGGACAGGGAATTGTCACCCCTCCACCTT. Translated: CACSLLDRELSPLHL.

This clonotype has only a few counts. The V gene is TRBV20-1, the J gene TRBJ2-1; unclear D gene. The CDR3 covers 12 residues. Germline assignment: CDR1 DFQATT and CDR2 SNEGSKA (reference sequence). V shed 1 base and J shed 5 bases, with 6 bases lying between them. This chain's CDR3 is CSARAQDNEQFF. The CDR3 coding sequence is TGCAGTGCTAGAGCGCAAGACAATGAGCAGTTCTTC.

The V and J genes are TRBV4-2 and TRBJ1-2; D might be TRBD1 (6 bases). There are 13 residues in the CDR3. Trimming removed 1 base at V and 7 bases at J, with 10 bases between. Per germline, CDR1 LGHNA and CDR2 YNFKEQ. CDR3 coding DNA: TGTGCCAGCAGCCAAGGCGGGGGCGCTGGCTACACCTTC. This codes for CASSQGGGAGYTF.

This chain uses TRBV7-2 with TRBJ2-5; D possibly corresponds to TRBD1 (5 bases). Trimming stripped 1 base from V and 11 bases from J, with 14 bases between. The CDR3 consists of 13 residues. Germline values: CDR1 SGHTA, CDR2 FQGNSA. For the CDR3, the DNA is TGTGCCAGCAGCTTAGGACAGTTATACCTACAGTACTTC. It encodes CASSLGQLYLQYF.